Presented here are 6 T cell receptor beta chains from one specimen sequenced in a study of T cell changes during pregnancy in multiple sclerosis (dated by TCRdb to between 2018 and 2020). Library preparation employed the immunoSEQ multiplex PCR assay. TCRdb's version of the immuneACCESS table is confined to in-frame rearrangements and falls short of the full clone set. An unresolved V gene accounts for under half of the shortfall where checked; the remainder is of unknown origin. For this sample the table gives more than 35,000 clones, of which over 75% were detected only once. In total, the top ten clones hold approximately 11% of the sample. The source material was CD8+ T cells from peripheral blood mononuclear cells, sampled in the third trimester of pregnancy. The receptors come from a female donor with multiple sclerosis, enrolled in a pregnancy study.

V usage is TRBV27 and J usage is TRBJ1-3; 7 bases line up with TRBD1. The junction had 3 bases not matched to a gene; V was cut back by 4 bases and J by 3 bases. The germline CDR1 and CDR2 sequences are MNHEY and SMNVEV (reference sequence). This CDR3 spans 14 amino acids. CDR3 loop: CASSSGTDGNTIYF. The DNA for the CDR3 is TGTGCCAGCAGTTCCGGGACAGATGGAAACACCATATATTTT.

The chain carries TRBV6-4 and TRBJ1-2, with TRBD1 matching over 9 bases. This CDR3 spans 14 amino acids. The V gene end was trimmed by 6 bases and the J gene end by 6 bases; junction bases not matched to a gene: 8. CDR1 is MRHNA, CDR2 SNTAGT, per germline. CDR3 coding DNA: TGTGCCAGCAGAAGGACAGGGGCAAGCAATGGCTACACCTTC. As protein: CASRRTGASNGYTF.

This chain joins TRBV4-1 and TRBJ2-7; 8 bases fit TRBD1. The ends lost 1 base at V and 2 bases at J; junction bases unmatched: 7. The CDR3 has 16 residues. Per germline, CDR1 MGHRA and CDR2 YSYEKL. The chain's CDR3 is CASSQVGQGSPYEQYF. The CDR3, as DNA: TGCGCCAGCAGCCAAGTTGGACAGGGCTCCCCCTACGAGCAGTACTTC.

V usage is TRBV5-6 and J usage is TRBJ2-7; D is perhaps TRBD1 (5 bases). CDR1 SGHDT and CDR2 YYEEEE come from the germline V gene. The CDR3 length is 15 residues. Deletions cut 0 bases from V and 7 bases from J, with 17 bases between. The CDR3 region has the DNA TGTGCCAGCAGCTTGGGACAGAGATTAGGCTGGGAGCAGTACTTC. Translating gives CASSLGQRLGWEQYF.

The V call is TRBV19, the J call TRBJ2-6; maybe TRBD1 (6 bases). In germline, CDR1 is LNHDA, CDR2 SQIVND (reference sequence). V lost 3 bases, J lost 4 bases, and 13 bases lay in between. The CDR3 runs to 16 residues. The CDR3 DNA sequence: TGTGCCAGTAGTATGACAGGAGTTTTCGGGGCCAACGTCCTGACTTTC. Translating it yields CASSMTGVFGANVLTF.

There are many counts of this clone. The rearrangement joins TRBV6-1 to TRBJ1-4; tentative D call: TRBD1 (6 bases). V gave up 1 base and J gave up 8 bases, with 17 bases separating them. The CDR3 has 16 amino acids. Germline CDR1 MNHNS, CDR2 SASEGT. CDR3 bases: TGTGCCAGCAGTGAAGAGGGGGGGCAGGGCAACGAAAAACTGTTTTTT. Translation gives CASSEEGGQGNEKLFF.